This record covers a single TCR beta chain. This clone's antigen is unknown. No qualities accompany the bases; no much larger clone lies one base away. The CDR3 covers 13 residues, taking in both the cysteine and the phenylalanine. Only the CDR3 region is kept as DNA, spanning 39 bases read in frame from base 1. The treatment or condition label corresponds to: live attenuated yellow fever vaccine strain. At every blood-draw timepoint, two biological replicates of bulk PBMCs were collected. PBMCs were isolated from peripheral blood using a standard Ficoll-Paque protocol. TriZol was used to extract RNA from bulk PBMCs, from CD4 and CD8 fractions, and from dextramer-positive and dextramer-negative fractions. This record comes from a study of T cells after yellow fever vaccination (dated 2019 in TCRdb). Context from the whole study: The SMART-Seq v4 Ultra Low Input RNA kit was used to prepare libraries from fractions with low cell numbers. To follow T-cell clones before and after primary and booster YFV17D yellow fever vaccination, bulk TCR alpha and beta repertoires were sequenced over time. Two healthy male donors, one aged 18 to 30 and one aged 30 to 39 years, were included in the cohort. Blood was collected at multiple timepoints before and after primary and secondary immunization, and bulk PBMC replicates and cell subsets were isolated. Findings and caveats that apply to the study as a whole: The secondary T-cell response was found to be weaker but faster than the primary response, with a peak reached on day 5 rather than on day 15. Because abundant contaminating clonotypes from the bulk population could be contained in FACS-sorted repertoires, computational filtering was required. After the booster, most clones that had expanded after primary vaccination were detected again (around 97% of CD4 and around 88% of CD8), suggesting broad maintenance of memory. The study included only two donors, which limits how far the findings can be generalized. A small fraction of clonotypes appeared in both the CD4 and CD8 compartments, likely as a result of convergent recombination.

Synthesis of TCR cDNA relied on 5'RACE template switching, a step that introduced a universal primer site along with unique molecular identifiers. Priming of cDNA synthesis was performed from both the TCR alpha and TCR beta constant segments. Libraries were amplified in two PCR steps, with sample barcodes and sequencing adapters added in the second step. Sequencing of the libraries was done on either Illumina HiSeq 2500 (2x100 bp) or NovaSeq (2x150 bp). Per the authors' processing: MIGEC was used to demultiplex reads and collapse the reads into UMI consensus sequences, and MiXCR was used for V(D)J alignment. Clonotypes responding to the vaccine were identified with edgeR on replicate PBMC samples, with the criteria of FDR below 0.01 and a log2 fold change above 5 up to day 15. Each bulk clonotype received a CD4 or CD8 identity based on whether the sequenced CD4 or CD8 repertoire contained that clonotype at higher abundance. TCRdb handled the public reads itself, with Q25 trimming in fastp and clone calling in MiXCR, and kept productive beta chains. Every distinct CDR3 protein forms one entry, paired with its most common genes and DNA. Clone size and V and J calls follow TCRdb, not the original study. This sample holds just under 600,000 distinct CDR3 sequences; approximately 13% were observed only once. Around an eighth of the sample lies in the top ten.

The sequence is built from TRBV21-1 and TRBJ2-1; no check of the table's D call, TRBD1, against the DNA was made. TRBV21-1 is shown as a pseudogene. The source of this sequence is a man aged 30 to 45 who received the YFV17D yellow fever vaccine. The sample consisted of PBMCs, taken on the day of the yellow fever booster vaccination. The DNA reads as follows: TGTGCCAGCAGCAAGGACAGCGACAATGAGCAGTTCTTC. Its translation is CASSKDSDNEQFF.